This is a list of T cell receptor beta chains from one sample in a study of blood T cell repertoires in COVID-19. The data were produced by immunoSEQ multiplex PCR, yet TCRdb's version contains in-frame clones alone and is incomplete. Counted here are roughly 120,000 clones, approximately 77% occurring once; the ten biggest clones make up roughly 8.6%. Sequenced sample: peripheral blood. The receptors stem from a human donor in a cohort sampled during active COVID-19. CDR3s include the opening cysteine and the closing phenylalanine or tryptophan. The order of the fields is V gene, J gene, CDR3 protein.

TRBV7-9,TRBJ1-1,CASSFVAGGAYTEAFF
TRBV11-3,TRBJ2-7,CASSASGAWSEQYF
TRBV28,TRBJ1-5,CASRGLRAESGNQPQHF
TRBV4-1,TRBJ2-1,CASSRGLGLARNEQFF
TRBV6-5,TRBJ1-4,CASSRTATNEKLFF
TRBV27,TRBJ2-7,CASSWTEGYEQYF
TRBV19,TRBJ1-1,CASSFATGGYNTEAFF
TRBV27,TRBJ2-6,CASRSEGSGANVLTF
TRBV19,TRBJ2-3,CASSIAGLSTDTQYF
TRBV7-2,TRBJ2-7,CASSLVAGPEDYEQYF
TRBV21-1,TRBJ1-2,CASSKGPGDGYTF
TRBV7-9,TRBJ1-1,CASSTGFGDTEAFF
TRBV24-1,TRBJ2-3,CATSDPAGTPADTQYF
TRBV6-1,TRBJ2-7,CASSEIAGAYSYEQYF
TRBV30,TRBJ2-7,CAWDREGTTEQYF
TRBV7-9,TRBJ1-1,CASRAGGAGTEAFF
TRBV4-1,TRBJ1-1,CASSQENRGPMNTEAFF
TRBV4-1,TRBJ1-1,CASSQLGQNTEAFF
TRBV5-1,TRBJ2-7,CASSERGPGSYEQYF
TRBV7-9,TRBJ1-5,CASSSGVGYHSNQPQHF
TRBV4-1,TRBJ1-1,CASSQVANGVGGTEAFF
TRBV9,TRBJ2-7,CASSVADPGQGTGEQYF
TRBV3-1/TRBV3-2,TRBJ1-1,CASSQDPGRGRTEAFF
TRBV6-5,TRBJ2-1,CASSTGTVNNEQFF
TRBV5-4,TRBJ1-4,CASSFEGAGNEKLFF
TRBV7-2,TRBJ1-5,CASSLAGGGQPQHF
TRBV6-4,TRBJ2-7,CASIPSYEQYF
TRBV4-1,TRBJ2-7,CASSQDRGYEQYF
TRBV7-2,TRBJ2-3,CASSFTSGNLDTQYF
TRBV6-1,TRBJ2-1,CASSELAGGPYNEQFF
TRBV19,TRBJ1-4,CASSTGTGLANEKLFF
TRBV5-6,TRBJ2-3,CASSLLGAGGPADTQYF
TRBV4-1,TRBJ1-3,CASSQEGGRPPGNTIYF
TRBV7-9,TRBJ2-7,CASSLLASYEQYF
TRBV7-9,TRBJ2-7,CASSLSSDEQYF
TRBV6-1,TRBJ2-7,CASSKGPGLAGDEQYF
TRBV7-9,TRBJ2-7,CASSSADEQYF
TRBV4-2,TRBJ1-1,CASSQERVGTEAFF